Included here is one T cell receptor (beta chain) sequence, with context. Antigen unknown. Clones were sequenced by immunoSEQ multiplex PCR, and TCRdb holds only the in-frame ones, with some missing. The table has 50,000 to 70,000 clones, about 96% seen once. This specimen belongs to a study of siplizumab effects on memory and regulatory T cells. Findings and caveats of the study: No more than a minor fraction of alloreactive clones could be traced back to unstimulated subsets. Apparently key alloresponse contributors, naive T cells also seemed more diverse than memory cells.

The CDR3 loop spans 15 amino acids. CDR1 and CDR2 (germline): MGHRA, YSYEKL. J was trimmed by 5 bases and V by 4 bases; bases with no gene match: 4. This TCR was recovered from a human donor in good health. The chain links TRBV4-1 to TRBJ2-3, with TRBD2 identical over 12 bases. Specimen: naive CD8+ T cells sorted from blood. The CDR3, as DNA: TGCGCCAGCAGCCCATCGACTAGCGGGGGAGATACGCAGTATTTT. Its protein product is CASSPSTSGGDTQYF.